What follows is one T cell receptor (beta chain) and its context. What antigen it recognizes has not been identified. Qualities for individual bases were not recorded, and no much larger clone is one base off. The library was obtained by the immunoSEQ multiplex PCR assay. Imported from immuneACCESS, the table was reduced by TCRdb to in-frame sequences with V and J called. These copies leave out some clones; in studies compared against another copy, an unresolved V gene accounts for under half, and the cause of the remainder is not known. This sample has approximately 90,000 clones in its table, and under 90% of those were observed once. Roughly 2% of the sample comes from the top ten. The source of the sample is a study of control samples from healthy donors and cancer patients (TCRdb year 2020). Taken from the germline V gene, the CDR1 and CDR2 loops are MGHRA and YSYEKL. The junction carries 15 bases between V and J, which are trimmed by 4 bases and 3 bases respectively. Spanning cysteine to phenylalanine, the CDR3 consists of 16 amino acids. Only the CDR3 DNA stays, 48 bases, in frame from base 1.

The sequence came from a woman aged 40 to 50 in good health. Sequences were obtained from blood. The rearranged segments are TRBV4-1 and TRBJ1-4, with the D gene uncertain. CDR3 reads: CASSLQPSNSNEKLFF. The DNA reads as follows: TGCGCCAGCAGCCTGCAACCCAGCAACTCTAATGAAAAACTGTTTTTT.